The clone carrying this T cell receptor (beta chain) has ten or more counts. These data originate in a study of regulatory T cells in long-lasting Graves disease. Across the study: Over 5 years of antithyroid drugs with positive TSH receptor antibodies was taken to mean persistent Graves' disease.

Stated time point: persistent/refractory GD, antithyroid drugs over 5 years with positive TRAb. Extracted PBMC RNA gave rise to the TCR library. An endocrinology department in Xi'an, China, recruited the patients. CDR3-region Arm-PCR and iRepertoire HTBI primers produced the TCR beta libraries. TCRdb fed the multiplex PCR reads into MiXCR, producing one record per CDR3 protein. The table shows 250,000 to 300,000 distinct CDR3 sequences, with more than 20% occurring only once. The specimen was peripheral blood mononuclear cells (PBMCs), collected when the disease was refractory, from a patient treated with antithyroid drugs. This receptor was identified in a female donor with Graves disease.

The CDR3 DNA reads TGTGCCGACGGGGAGGGTCCCGCCGGGATGAACACTGAAGCTTTCTTT. Its translation: CADGEGPAGMNTEAFF. The chain combines TRBV2 with TRBJ1-1; D unresolved. This CDR3 has 16 residues. Germline V lookup: CDR1 SNHLY, CDR2 FYNNEI. Trimming took 11 bases from V and 0 from J, leaving 22 bases between them. Full variable domain (rest looked up from reference TRBV2 and TRBJ1-1): EPEVTQTPSHQVTQMGQEVILRCVPISNHLYFYWYRQILGQKVEFLVSFYNNEISEKSEIFDDQFSVERPDGSNFTLKIRSTKLEDSAMYFCADGEGPAGMNTEAFFGQGTRLTVV.